One and the same sample provided the 14 T cell receptor beta chains below, sequenced in a study of regulatory T cells in long-lasting Graves disease. CDR3 regions were amplified by Arm-PCR using iRepertoire HTBI primers to build TCR beta libraries. Using its own MiXCR run on the multiplex PCR reads, TCRdb lists one record per CDR3 protein. The sample lists fewer than 400,000 distinct CDR3 sequences, less than 25% occurring once. The sample's time point: persistent/refractory GD, antithyroid drugs over 5 years with positive TRAb. Extracted PBMC RNA gave rise to the TCR library. The sequencing used peripheral blood mononuclear cells (PBMCs), collected when the disease was refractory, from a patient treated with antithyroid drugs. All receptors derive from a female donor with Graves disease.

This clonotype was counted between two and nine times. This chain links TRBV19 with TRBJ1-5; D not resolved. CDR1 is LNHDA and CDR2 is SQIVND in the germline V gene (reference sequence). Trimming shortened V by 7 bases and J by 0 bases, and 13 bases separated the two germline ends. The CDR3 spans 15 residues. DNA of the CDR3: TGTGCCAGTACTCCTTATCTTTATAGCAATCAGCCCCAGCATTTT. This gives the protein CASTPYLYSNQPQHF.

The chain couples TRBV10-1 to TRBJ1-1; D gene unclear. The CDR3 is 14 residues long. Between the trimmed V and J ends, which lost 0 bases and 1 base, there was a span of 6 bases. Germline V lookup: CDR1 WNHNN, CDR2 SYGVQD (reference sequence). This CDR3 is CASSESAGNTEAFF. The CDR3 nucleotides read TGCGCCAGCAGTGAGTCGGCAGGGAACACTGAAGCTTTCTTT.

This clonotype was observed at least ten times. The chain has TRBV12-3 or TRBV12-4 and TRBJ2-1; the D gene is possibly TRBD2 (5 bases). The length of the CDR3 is 12 residues. Trimming pared 9 bases from V and 7 bases from J, leaving 13 bases between. The CDR3 here is CASRRVGNEQFF. The CDR3 DNA reads as TGTGCCAGTCGGCGGGTTGGAAATGAGCAGTTCTTC.

The chain has TRBV5-1 and TRBJ1-4; D remains ambiguous. The CDR3 consists of 16 residues. Germline V gives CDR1 SGHRS, CDR2 YFSETQ. Trimming took off 1 base at V and 0 bases at J, with 10 bases between the two ends. CDR3 protein: CASSLNPSATNEKLFF. DNA of the CDR3: TGCGCCAGCAGCTTGAACCCCTCCGCAACTAATGAAAAACTGTTTTTT.

This chain connects TRBV6-8 to TRBJ1-2, with TRBD1 matching 7 bases. The germline V gene encodes CDR1 MNHGY and CDR2 SAAAGT. The CDR3 runs 13 residues. J gave up 8 bases and V 2 bases, and 5 bases lay outside the gene matches. CDR3 bases: TGTGCCAGCAGTTACAGACAGGGATGGGGCTACACCTTC. Protein product: CASSYRQGWGYTF.

This clonotype occurred many times. The rearrangement links TRBV28 to TRBJ1-1; 10 bases are shared with TRBD1. V shed 6 bases, J shed 10 bases, and the junction held 17 bases outside the gene matches. Per germline, CDR1 MDHEN and CDR2 SYDVKM. The CDR3 is 16 residues long. The CDR3 DNA reads TGTGCCAGCAGCTCCTGGAGATCGGGACAGGGGTTAGGAGCTTTCTTT. This codes for CASSSWRSGQGLGAFF.

This clonotype was found many times. The junction shows a germline mismatch at one end, possibly a read error. This chain links TRBV11-2 with TRBJ1-1; D is unclear. Germline V gene lookup returns CDR1 SGHAT and CDR2 FQNNGV. CDR3 length equals 9 residues. This CDR3 reads CASSHGPRF. In DNA, the CDR3 is TGTGCCAGCAGCCACGGGCCTAGATTT. Drawing the rest from reference TRBV11-2 and TRBJ1-1, the complete variable domain is EAGVAQSPRYKIIEKRQSVAFWCNPISGHATLYWYQQILGQGPKLLIQFQNNGVVDDSQLPKDRFSAERLKGVDSTLKIQPAKLEDSAVYLCASSHGPRFGQGTRLTVV.

The chain has TRBV19 and TRBJ1-1; D unclear. The CDR3 covers 13 residues. Trimming took off 3 bases at V and 0 bases at J, with 5 bases between the two ends. Germline values: CDR1 LNHDA, CDR2 SQIVND (reference sequence). CDR3 DNA: TGTGCCAGTAGTATGGGTATGAACACTGAAGCTTTCTTT. Its translation is CASSMGMNTEAFF.

This clonotype has ten or more counts. This chain uses TRBV5-1 with TRBJ1-2, with a possible D match to TRBD1 (6 bases). The V end was cut by 2 bases, the J end by 8 bases, with 13 bases between. The germline gives CDR1 SGHRS, CDR2 YFSETQ. The CDR3 has 13 residues. The DNA for the CDR3 is TGCGCCAGCAGCTTCACAGGGCTTGAGGGCTACACCTTC. Translated, it gives CASSFTGLEGYTF. Combining the CDR3 with reference TRBV5-1 and TRBJ1-2 gives the whole variable domain KAGVTQTPRYLIKTRGQQVTLSCSPISGHRSVSWYQQTPGQGLQFLFEYFSETQRNKGNFPGRFSGRQFSNSRSEMNVSTLELGDSALYLCASSFTGLEGYTFGSGTRLTVV.

This clonotype showed up just a few times. The chain carries TRBV20-1 and TRBJ1-2; D is unclear. The CDR3 runs to 12 residues. CDR1 and CDR2 (germline): DFQATT, SNEGSKA (reference sequence). Deletions cut 5 bases from V and 8 bases from J, with 15 bases between. DNA of the CDR3: TGCAGTGCTCCGAGGATCCCGCCGGGCTACACCTTC. This sequence encodes CSAPRIPPGYTF.

The rearrangement links TRBV5-4 to TRBJ2-7, with 14 bases that match TRBD2. The length of the CDR3 is 15 residues. Germline V gene sequence: CDR1 SGHNT, CDR2 YYREEE (reference sequence). The V and J ends lost 4 bases and 7 bases, in that order; junction bases with no gene match: 7. As DNA, the CDR3 is TGTGCCAGCAGCACGGGACTAGCGGGAGTCACGGAGCAGTACTTC. This encodes CASSTGLAGVTEQYF.

This clonotype came up many times. CDR3 region: CASSLTGELYGYTF. In DNA form, the CDR3 reads TGTGCCAGCAGCTTGACAGGGGAACTCTATGGCTACACCTTC. The rearrangement uses TRBV11-2 and TRBJ1-2, with TRBD1 identical over 8 bases. CDR1 and CDR2 from the germline V gene are SGHAT and FQNNGV. The CDR3 is made up of 14 amino acids. V lost 3 bases, J lost 4 bases, and 4 bases stayed unmatched.

This clonotype was observed a single time. The chain carries TRBV7-9 and TRBJ2-5; 12 bases are shared with TRBD2. V dropped 5 bases and J dropped 3; count of bases not matched to a gene: 7. Germline CDR1 is SEHNR and CDR2 is FQNEAQ (reference sequence). The CDR3 is 16 amino acids. The chain's CDR3 is CASSRLGLAGKETQYF. In DNA form, the CDR3 reads TGTGCCAGCAGCCGCCTAGGACTAGCGGGAAAAGAGACCCAGTACTTC.

The chain uses TRBV20-1 and TRBJ2-3; 8 nucleotides match TRBD2. The CDR3 loop spans 17 amino acids. V was clipped by 0 bases and J by 2 bases; unmatched bases: 10. CDR1 DFQATT and CDR2 SNEGSKA come from the germline V gene (reference sequence). The CDR3, as DNA: TGCAGTGCTAGAGATTCCGCGGGCGGGAGGACCACAGATACGCAGTATTTT. Its translation: CSARDSAGGRTTDTQYF.